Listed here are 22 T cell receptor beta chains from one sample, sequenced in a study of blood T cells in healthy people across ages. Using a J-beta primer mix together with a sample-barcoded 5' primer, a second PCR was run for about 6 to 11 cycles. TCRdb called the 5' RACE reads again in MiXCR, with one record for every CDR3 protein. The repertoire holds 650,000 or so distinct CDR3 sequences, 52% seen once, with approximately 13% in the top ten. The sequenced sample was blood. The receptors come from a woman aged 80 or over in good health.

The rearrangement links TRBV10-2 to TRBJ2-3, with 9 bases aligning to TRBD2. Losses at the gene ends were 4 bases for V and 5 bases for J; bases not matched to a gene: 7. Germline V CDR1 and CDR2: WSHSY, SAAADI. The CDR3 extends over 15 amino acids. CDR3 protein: CASSVGSGSGDTQYF. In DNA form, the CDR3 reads TGCGCCAGCAGTGTAGGTAGCGGGAGTGGAGATACGCAGTATTTT.

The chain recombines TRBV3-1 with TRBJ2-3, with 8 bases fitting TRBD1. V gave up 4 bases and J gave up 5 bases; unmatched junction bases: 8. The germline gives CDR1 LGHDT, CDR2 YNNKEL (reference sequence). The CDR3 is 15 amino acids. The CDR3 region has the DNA TGTGCCAGCAGCCCGGACAGGGCACAAGGAGATACGCAGTATTTT. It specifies CASSPDRAQGDTQYF.

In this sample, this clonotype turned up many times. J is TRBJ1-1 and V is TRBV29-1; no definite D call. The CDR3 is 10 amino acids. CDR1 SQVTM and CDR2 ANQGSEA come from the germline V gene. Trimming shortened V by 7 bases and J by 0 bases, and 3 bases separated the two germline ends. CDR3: CSGVNTEAFF. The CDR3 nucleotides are TGCAGCGGGGTGAACACTGAAGCTTTCTTT.

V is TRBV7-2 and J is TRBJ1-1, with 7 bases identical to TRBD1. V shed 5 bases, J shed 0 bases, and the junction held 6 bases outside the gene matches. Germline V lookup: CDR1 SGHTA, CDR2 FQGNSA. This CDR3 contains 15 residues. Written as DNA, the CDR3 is TGTGCCAGCAGCCCGCGGGACAGATTGAACACTGAAGCTTTCTTT. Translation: CASSPRDRLNTEAFF.

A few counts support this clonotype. CDR3 coding DNA: TGTGCCAGCAGTGAAGGTGGGACAGGGGGCGGTTATAGTGAAGCTTTCTTT. Protein sequence: CASSEGGTGGGYSEAFF. This sequence joins TRBV2 and TRBJ1-1; 12 bases line up with TRBD1. CDR1 and CDR2 from the germline V gene are SNHLY and FYNNEI. Trimming at V came to 1 base and at J to 7 bases, leaving 10 bases not matched to a gene. The CDR3 spans 17 residues.

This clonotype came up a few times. CDR3 in amino acids: CASSRESSNQPQHF. The CDR3 coding sequence is TGTGCCAGCTCCCGGGAGTCCTCAAATCAGCCCCAGCATTTT. The chain recombines TRBV7-9 with TRBJ1-5; no clear D gene. Germline V gene data show CDR1 as SEHNR and CDR2 as FQNEAQ (reference sequence). The CDR3 totals 14 residues. Trimming shortened V by 8 bases and J by 4 bases, and 15 bases separated the two germline ends.

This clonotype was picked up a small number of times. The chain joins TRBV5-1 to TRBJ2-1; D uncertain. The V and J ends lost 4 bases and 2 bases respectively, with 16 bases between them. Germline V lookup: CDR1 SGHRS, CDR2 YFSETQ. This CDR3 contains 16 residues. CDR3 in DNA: TGCGCCAGCAGCCTCGCACGATTTGCCACCTACAATGAGCAGTTCTTC. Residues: CASSLARFATYNEQFF.

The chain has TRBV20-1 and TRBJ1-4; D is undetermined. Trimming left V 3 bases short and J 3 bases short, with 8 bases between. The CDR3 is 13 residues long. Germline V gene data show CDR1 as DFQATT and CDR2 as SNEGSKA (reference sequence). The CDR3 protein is CSASRTANEKLFF. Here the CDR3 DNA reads TGCAGTGCTAGTCGTACGGCTAATGAAAAACTGTTTTTT.

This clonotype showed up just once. The CDR3 DNA follows: TGTGCCAGCAGCGACCCGGGGAAGTACGAGCAGTACTTC. It is translated as CASSDPGKYEQYF. This chain links TRBV6-6 with TRBJ2-4, with a possible D match to TRBD2 (5 bases). The DNA end is more similar to TRBJ2-7, so the J call may be wrong. The germline V gene has CDR1 MNHNY and CDR2 SVGAGI (reference sequence). This CDR3 has 13 residues.

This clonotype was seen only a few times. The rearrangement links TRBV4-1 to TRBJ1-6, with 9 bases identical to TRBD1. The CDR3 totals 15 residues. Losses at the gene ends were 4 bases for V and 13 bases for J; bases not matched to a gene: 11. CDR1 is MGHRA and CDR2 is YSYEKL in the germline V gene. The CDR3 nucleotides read TGCGCCAGCAGCCGCCAAACAGGGGGCCTTGGGCCCCTCCACTTT. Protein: CASSRQTGGLGPLHF.

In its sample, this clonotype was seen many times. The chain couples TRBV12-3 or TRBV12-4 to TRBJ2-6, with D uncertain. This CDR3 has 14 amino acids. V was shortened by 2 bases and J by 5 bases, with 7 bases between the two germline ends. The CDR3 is CASSLSDRANVLTF. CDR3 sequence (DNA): TGTGCCAGCAGTTTAAGCGATAGGGCCAACGTCCTGACTTTC.

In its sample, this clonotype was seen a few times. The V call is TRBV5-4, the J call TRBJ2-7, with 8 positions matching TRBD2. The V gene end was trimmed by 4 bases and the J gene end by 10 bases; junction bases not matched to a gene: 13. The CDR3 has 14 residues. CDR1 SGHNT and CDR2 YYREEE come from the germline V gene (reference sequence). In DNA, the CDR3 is TGTGCCAGCAGCAGCCCAGCGGGAGCAAAGGATCAGTACTTC. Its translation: CASSSPAGAKDQYF.

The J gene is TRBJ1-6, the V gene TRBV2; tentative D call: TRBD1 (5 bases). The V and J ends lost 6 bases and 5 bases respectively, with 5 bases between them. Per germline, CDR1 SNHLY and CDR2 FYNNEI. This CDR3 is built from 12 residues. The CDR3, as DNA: TGTGCCAGCAGGACAGATAATTCACCCCTCCACTTT. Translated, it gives CASRTDNSPLHF.

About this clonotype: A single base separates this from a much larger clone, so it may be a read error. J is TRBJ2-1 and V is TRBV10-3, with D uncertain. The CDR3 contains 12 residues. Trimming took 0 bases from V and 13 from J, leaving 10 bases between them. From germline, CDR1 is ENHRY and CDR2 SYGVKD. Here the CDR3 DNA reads TGTGCCATCAGTGAGTCGAAGGAGACCCAGTTCTTC. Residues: CAISESKETQFF.

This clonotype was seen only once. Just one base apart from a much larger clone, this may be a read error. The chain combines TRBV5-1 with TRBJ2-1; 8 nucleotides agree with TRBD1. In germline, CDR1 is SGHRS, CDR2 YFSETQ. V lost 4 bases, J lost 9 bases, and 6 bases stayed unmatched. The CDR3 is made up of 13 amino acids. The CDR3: CASSADRGREQFF. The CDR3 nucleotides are TGCGCCAGCAGCGCCGACAGGGGACGTGAGCAGTTCTTC.

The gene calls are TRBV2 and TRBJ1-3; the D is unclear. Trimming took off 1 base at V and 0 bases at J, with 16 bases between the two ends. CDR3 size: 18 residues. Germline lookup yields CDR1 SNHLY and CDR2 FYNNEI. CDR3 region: CASSEDLPHTSSGNTIYF. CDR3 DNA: TGTGCCAGCAGTGAAGATCTACCGCACACAAGCTCTGGAAACACCATATATTTT.

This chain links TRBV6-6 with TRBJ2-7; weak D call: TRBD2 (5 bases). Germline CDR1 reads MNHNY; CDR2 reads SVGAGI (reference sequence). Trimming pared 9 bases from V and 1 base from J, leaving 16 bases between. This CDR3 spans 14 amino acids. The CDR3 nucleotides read TGTGCCAGTCGGGATAGTGGGGATTCCTACGAGCAGTACTTC. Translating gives CASRDSGDSYEQYF.

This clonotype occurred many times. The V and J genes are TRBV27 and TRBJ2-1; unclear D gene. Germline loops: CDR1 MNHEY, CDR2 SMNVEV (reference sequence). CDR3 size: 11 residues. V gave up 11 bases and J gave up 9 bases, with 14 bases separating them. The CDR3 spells CAPNWVVEQFF. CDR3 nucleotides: TGTGCCCCCAACTGGGTGGTTGAGCAGTTCTTC.

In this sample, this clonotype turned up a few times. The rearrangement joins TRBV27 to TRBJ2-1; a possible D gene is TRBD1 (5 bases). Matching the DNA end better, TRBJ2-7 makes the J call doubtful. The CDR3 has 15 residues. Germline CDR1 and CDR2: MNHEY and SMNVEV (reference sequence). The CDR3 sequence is CASSSGSAMYNEQYF. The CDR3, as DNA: TGTGCCAGCAGTTCAGGGTCAGCCATGTACAATGAGCAGTACTTC.

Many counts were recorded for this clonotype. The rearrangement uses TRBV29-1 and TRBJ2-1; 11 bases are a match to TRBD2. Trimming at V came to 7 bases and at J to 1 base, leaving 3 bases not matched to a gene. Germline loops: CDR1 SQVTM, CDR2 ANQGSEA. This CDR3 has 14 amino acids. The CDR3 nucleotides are TGCAGCGCGGGACTAGCGGCATCCTACAATGAGCAGTTCTTC. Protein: CSAGLAASYNEQFF.

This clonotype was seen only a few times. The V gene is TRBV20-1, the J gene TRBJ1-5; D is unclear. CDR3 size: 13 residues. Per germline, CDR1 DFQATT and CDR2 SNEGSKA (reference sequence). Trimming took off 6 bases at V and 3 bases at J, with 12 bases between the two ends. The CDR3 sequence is CSAARRVNQPQHF. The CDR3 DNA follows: TGCAGTGCCGCGCGGCGGGTCAATCAGCCCCAGCATTTT.

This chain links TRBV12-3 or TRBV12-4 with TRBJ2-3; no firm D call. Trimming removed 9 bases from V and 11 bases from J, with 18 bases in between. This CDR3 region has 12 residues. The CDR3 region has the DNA TGTGCCAGTGGGGTAATCACAGATGTGCAGTATTTT. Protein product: CASGVITDVQYF.